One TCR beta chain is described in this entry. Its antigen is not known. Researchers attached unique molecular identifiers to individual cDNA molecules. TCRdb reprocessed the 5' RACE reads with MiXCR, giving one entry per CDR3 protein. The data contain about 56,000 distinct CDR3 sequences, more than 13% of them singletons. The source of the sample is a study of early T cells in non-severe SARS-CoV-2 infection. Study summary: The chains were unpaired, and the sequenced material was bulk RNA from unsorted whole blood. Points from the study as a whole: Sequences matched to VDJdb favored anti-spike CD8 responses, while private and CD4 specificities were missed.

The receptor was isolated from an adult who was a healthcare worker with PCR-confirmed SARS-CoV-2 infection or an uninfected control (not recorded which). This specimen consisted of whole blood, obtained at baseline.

The CDR3 is CSATRDRSSYEQYF. DNA of the CDR3: TGCAGTGCTACCCGGGACAGGAGCTCCTACGAGCAGTACTTC. The chain joins TRBV20-1 to TRBJ2-7, with 8 bases fitting TRBD1. This CDR3 has 14 amino acids. Germline trimming cut 4 bases from V and 0 bases from J; bases unmatched to any gene: 5. Looked up from germline, CDR1 is DFQATT and CDR2 is SNEGSKA (reference sequence).